The source of this T cell receptor (beta chain) is a study of CD8+ T cells in alopecia areata. Treatment noted: oral pan-JAK inhibitor, 5-10 mg twice daily. Alopecia areata patients provided lesional scalp punch biopsies and peripheral blood. The ends were cut back, 3 bases at V and 1 base at J, with 7 bases in the middle. This CDR3 has 13 residues. In germline, CDR1 is SGHTA, CDR2 FQGNSA. cDNA prepared by RNA extraction and subsequent reverse transcription served as the template for sequencing. Sequencing was performed with immunoSEQ multiplex PCR; in TCRdb, only in-frame clones are kept and a portion is missing. In the table there are around 270,000 clones, roughly 50% of which are singletons.

This sequence was found in a human donor with alopecia areata. The chain is built from TRBV7-2 and TRBJ2-7; the D is unclear. Specimen: CD4+ T cells sorted from blood, collected at week 24, from a patient treated with tofacitinib. In DNA form, the CDR3 reads TGTGCCAGCAGCTTGACACGTTCCTACGAGCAGTACTTC. Residues: CASSLTRSYEQYF.